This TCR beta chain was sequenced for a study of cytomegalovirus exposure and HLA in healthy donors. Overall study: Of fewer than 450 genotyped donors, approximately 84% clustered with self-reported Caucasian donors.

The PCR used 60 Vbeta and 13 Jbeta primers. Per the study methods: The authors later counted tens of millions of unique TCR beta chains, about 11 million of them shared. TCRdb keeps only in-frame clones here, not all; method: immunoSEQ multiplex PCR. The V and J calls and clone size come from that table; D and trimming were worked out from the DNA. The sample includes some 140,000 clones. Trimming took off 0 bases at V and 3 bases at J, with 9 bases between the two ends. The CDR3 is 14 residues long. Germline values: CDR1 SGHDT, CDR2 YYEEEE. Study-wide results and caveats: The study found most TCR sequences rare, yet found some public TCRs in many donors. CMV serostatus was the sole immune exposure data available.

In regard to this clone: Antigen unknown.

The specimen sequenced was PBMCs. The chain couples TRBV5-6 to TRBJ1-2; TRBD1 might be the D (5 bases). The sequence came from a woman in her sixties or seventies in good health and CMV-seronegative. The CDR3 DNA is TGTGCCAGCAGCTTGGGTGGGGCTTACTATGGCTACACCTTC. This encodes CASSLGGAYYGYTF.